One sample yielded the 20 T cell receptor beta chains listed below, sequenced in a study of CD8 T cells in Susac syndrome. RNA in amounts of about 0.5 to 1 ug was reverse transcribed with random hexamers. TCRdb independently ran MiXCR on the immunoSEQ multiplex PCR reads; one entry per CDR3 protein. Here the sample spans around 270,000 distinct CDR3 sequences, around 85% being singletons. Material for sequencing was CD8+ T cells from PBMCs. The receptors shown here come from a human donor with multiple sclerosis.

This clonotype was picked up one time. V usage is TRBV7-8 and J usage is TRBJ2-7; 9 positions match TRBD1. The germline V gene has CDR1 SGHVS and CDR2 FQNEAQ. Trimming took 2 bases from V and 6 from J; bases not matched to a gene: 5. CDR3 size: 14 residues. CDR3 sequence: CASSLSGTGREQYF. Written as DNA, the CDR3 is TGTGCCAGCAGCTTATCAGGGACAGGGCGCGAGCAGTACTTC.

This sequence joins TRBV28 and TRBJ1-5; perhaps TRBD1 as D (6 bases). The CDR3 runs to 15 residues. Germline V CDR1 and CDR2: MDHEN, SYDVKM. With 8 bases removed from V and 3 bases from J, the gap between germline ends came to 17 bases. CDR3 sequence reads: CASCQGIGNNQPQHF. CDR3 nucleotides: TGTGCCAGCTGCCAGGGGATCGGGAACAATCAGCCCCAGCATTTT.

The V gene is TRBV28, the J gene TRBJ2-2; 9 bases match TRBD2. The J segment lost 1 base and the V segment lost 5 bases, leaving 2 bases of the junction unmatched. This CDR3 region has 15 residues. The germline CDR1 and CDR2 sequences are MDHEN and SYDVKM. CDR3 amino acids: CASSPAGGNTGELFF. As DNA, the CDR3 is TGTGCCAGCAGTCCAGCGGGAGGGAACACCGGGGAGCTGTTTTTT. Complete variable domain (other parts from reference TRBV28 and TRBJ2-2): DVKVTQSSRYLVKRTGEKVFLECVQDMDHENMFWYRQDPGLGLRLIYFSYDVKMKEKGDIPEGYSVSREKKERFSLILESASTNQTSMYLCASSPAGGNTGELFFGEGSRLTVL.

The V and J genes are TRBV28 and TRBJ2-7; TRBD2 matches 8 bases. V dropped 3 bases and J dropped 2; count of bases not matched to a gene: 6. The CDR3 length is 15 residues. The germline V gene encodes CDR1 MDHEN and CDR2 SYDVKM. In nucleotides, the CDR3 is TGTGCCAGCAGTTTGGGTAGCGGGACACCCTACGAGCAGTACTTC. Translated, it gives CASSLGSGTPYEQYF.

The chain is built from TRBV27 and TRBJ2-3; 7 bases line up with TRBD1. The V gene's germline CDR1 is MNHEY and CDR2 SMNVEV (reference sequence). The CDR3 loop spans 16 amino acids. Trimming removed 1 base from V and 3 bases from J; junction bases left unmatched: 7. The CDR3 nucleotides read TGTGCCAGCAGTTTATTAACAGGGGTTGGGACAGATACGCAGTATTTT. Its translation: CASSLLTGVGTDTQYF.

The CDR3 is CASSPGTGHSDTF. The CDR3 nucleotides read TGTGCCAGCAGTCCCGGGACAGGGCATTCTGACACCTTC. V usage is TRBV9 and J usage is TRBJ1-2; 9 bases fit TRBD1. The CDR3 runs 13 residues. Trimming cost V 5 bases and J 12 bases; bases outside gene matches: 11. Germline V gene sequence: CDR1 SGDLS, CDR2 YYNGEE.

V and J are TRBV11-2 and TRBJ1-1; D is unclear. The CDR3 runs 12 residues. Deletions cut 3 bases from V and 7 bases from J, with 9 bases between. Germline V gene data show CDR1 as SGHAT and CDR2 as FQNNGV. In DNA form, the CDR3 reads TGTGCCAGCAGCTTCAACGCCTTTGAAGCTTTCTTT. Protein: CASSFNAFEAFF.

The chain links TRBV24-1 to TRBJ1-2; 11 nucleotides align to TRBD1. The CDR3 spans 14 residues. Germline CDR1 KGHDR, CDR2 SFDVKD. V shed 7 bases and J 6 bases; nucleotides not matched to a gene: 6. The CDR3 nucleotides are TGTGCCACCAGCGCTTGGGACAGGGGGGATGGCTACACCTTC. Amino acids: CATSAWDRGDGYTF.

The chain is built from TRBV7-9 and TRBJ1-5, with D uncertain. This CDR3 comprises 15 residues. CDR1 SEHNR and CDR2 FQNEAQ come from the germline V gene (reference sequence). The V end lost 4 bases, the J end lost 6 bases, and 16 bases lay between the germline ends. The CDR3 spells CASSSSSEASQPQHF. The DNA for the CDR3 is TGTGCCAGCAGCTCCTCGAGCGAGGCAAGTCAGCCCCAGCATTTT.

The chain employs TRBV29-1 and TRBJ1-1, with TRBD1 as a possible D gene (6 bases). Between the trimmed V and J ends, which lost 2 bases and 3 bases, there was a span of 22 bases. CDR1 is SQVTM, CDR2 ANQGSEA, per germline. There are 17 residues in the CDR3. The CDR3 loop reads CSVEKNRDINLDTEAFF. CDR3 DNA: TGCAGCGTTGAAAAAAACCGGGACATCAACTTGGACACTGAAGCTTTCTTT.

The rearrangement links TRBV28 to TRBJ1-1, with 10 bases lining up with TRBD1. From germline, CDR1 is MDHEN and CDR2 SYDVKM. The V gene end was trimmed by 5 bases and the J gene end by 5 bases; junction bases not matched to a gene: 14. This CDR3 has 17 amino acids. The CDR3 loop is CASSLVGTGQGKTEAFF. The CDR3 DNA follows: TGTGCCAGCAGTCTAGTCGGGACGGGACAGGGGAAAACTGAAGCTTTCTTT.

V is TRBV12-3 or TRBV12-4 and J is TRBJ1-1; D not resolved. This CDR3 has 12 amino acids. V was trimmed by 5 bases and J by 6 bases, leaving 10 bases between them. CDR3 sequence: CASSIPGAEAFF. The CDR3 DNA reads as TGTGCCAGCAGTATCCCAGGCGCTGAAGCTTTCTTT.

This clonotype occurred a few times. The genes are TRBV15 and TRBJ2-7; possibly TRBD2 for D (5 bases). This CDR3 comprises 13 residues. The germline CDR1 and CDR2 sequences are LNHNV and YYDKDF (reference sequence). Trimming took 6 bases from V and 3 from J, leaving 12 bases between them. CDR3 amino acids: CATREDGYYEQYF. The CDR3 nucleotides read TGTGCCACCAGGGAGGACGGTTACTACGAGCAGTACTTC.

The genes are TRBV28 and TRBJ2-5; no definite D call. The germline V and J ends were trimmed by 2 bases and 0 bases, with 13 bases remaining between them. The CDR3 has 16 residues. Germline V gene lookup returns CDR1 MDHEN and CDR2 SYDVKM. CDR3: CASSLDSRNDQETQYF. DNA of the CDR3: TGTGCCAGCAGTTTAGATAGTAGGAACGACCAAGAGACCCAGTACTTC.

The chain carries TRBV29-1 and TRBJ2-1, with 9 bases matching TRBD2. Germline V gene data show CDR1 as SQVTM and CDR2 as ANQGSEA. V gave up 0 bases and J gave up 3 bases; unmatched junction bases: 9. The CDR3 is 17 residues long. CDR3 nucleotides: TGCAGCGTTGAAGAAGCGCTAGCGGGGCCCCGCTACAATGAGCAGTTCTTC. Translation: CSVEEALAGPRYNEQFF.

The DNA for the CDR3 is TGTGCCAGCAGCCCTAGAATTGCGTCCCGGGACAGATTTCAAGAGACCCAGTACTTC. It codes for CASSPRIASRDRFQETQYF. V usage is TRBV7-9 and J usage is TRBJ2-5, with 7 bases matching TRBD1. In germline, CDR1 is SEHNR, CDR2 FQNEAQ (reference sequence). V was pared by 5 bases and J by 2 bases, with 20 bases of the junction left unmatched. CDR3 size: 19 residues.

The CDR3 sequence is CSARDWRRESTDTQYF. CDR3 bases: TGCAGTGCTAGAGATTGGCGGCGGGAGAGCACAGATACGCAGTATTTT. The chain joins TRBV20-1 to TRBJ2-3; 7 bases map to TRBD2. The ends lost 0 bases at V and 0 bases at J; junction bases unmatched: 6. The CDR3 loop spans 16 amino acids. Germline CDR1 and CDR2: DFQATT and SNEGSKA (reference sequence).

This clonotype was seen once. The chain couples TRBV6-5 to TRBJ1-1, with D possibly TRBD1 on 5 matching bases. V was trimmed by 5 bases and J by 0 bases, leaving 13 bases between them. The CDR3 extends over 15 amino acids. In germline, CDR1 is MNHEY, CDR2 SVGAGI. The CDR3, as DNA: TGTGCCAGCAGTGCTCCCGGGACGGTGAACACTGAAGCTTTCTTT. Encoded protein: CASSAPGTVNTEAFF.

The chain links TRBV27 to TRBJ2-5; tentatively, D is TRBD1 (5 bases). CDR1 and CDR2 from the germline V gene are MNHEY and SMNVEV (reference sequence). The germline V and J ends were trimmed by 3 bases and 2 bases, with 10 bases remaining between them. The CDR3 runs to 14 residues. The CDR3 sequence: CASSLNRKQETQYF. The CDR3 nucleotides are TGTGCCAGCAGTTTGAACAGGAAACAAGAGACCCAGTACTTC.

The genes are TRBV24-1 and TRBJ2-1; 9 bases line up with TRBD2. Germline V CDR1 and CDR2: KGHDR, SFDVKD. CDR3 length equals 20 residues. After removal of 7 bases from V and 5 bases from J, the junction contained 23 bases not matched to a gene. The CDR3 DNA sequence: TGTGCCACCAGCCCCGGCCTCTTAGCCTCGGCTAGCGGGGCTCACAATGAGCAGTTCTTC. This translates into CATSPGLLASASGAHNEQFF.